A selection of T cell receptor beta chains follows, all from one sample in a study of identical twins. TCRdb processed the 5' RACE reads anew with MiXCR; each CDR3 protein has one entry. Counted here are hundreds of thousands of distinct CDR3 sequences, over 20% occurring once; the ten biggest clones make up more than 4%. These data also formed part of another study, on T cells expressing NK-cell markers.

The sample was PBMCs. The receptors here all came from a woman younger than 30 in good health. The conserved cysteine and the conserved F or W are not part of the CDR3 here. Fields, in order: V gene, CDR3 protein.

V gene: TRBV6-1
CDR3 protein: ASSVRVPHEQY

V gene: TRBV29-1
CDR3 protein: SVEQGLDYGYT

V gene: TRBV4-1
CDR3 protein: ASSQGGAGGGTDTQY

V gene: TRBV20-1
CDR3 protein: SASPGTSGHYNEQF

V gene: TRBV3-1
CDR3 protein: ASSQDIVGVSTDTQY

V gene: TRBV5-1
CDR3 protein: ASSLDRGPAEAF

V gene: TRBV29-1
CDR3 protein: SVGGVSNQPQH

V gene: TRBV24-1
CDR3 protein: ATSDLQGQPNTGELF

V gene: TRBV20-1
CDR3 protein: SRKRGQDTEAF

V gene: TRBV5-6
CDR3 protein: ASSNRGLQETQY

V gene: TRBV7-2
CDR3 protein: ASSPSWGDGYT

V gene: TRBV6-1
CDR3 protein: ASSLSGGAGHEQY

V gene: TRBV5-1
CDR3 protein: ASSLDLMTRDGLY

V gene: TRBV4-1
CDR3 protein: ASSQVLPPDTQY

V gene: TRBV10-3
CDR3 protein: AISDHSKRGGVETQY

V gene: TRBV4-1
CDR3 protein: ASSQGSPRRASTDTQY

V gene: TRBV12-3/TRBV12-4
CDR3 protein: AVRRLARADTQY

V gene: TRBV20-1
CDR3 protein: SARDRMAGGQNEQY

V gene: TRBV7-8
CDR3 protein: ASSGTAYSYEQY

V gene: TRBV29-1
CDR3 protein: SVESSGSADTQY

V gene: TRBV11-2
CDR3 protein: ASSLSSGHEQY

V gene: TRBV9
CDR3 protein: ASSAGSGRQETQY

V gene: TRBV4-1
CDR3 protein: ASSQEYPAGYNEQF

V gene: TRBV20-1
CDR3 protein: SATPGLAGGGDTQY

V gene: TRBV5-5
CDR3 protein: ASSFANRVEEAF

V gene: TRBV10-3
CDR3 protein: AISEWGTGENEQF

V gene: TRBV5-1
CDR3 protein: ASSSSETGELF

V gene: TRBV20-1
CDR3 protein: SARDGGAAAYTDTQY

V gene: TRBV18
CDR3 protein: ASSPTAGGWGTQY

V gene: TRBV30
CDR3 protein: ARGLAAETFYGYT

V gene: TRBV5-1
CDR3 protein: ASSLTSGSGYEQY

V gene: TRBV7-2
CDR3 protein: ASSFQRLNYEQY

V gene: TRBV20-1
CDR3 protein: SAADGQGDTEAF

V gene: TRBV12-3/TRBV12-4
CDR3 protein: ASTGQARGKLF

V gene: TRBV20-1
CDR3 protein: SAPPTPWGTDTQY

V gene: TRBV20-1
CDR3 protein: SVPESPRAYEQY

V gene: TRBV30
CDR3 protein: AWSVLGSTDTQY

V gene: TRBV29-1
CDR3 protein: SVEVGGGTEAF

V gene: TRBV5-1
CDR3 protein: ASSLSGRGSGELF

V gene: TRBV6-1
CDR3 protein: ASTQLSPETQY

V gene: TRBV5-1
CDR3 protein: ASIHEQY

V gene: TRBV20-1
CDR3 protein: SAPQYNEQF

V gene: TRBV7-8
CDR3 protein: ASSYRTGISYNEQF

V gene: TRBV7-6
CDR3 protein: ASRGGQGAFETQY

V gene: TRBV27
CDR3 protein: ASSPTGFTEAF

V gene: TRBV6-2/TRBV6-3
CDR3 protein: ASSYSTPGGYEQY

V gene: TRBV4-3
CDR3 protein: ASSRDDRGITDTQY

V gene: TRBV9
CDR3 protein: ASSTEGASYEQY

V gene: TRBV19
CDR3 protein: ASRGAATDTQY

V gene: TRBV10-1
CDR3 protein: ASSASRAGELF

V gene: TRBV12-3/TRBV12-4
CDR3 protein: ASSLAGQMNTEAF

V gene: TRBV5-1
CDR3 protein: ASSLTGAGNTIY

V gene: TRBV7-2
CDR3 protein: ASSLEISGDTQY

V gene: TRBV20-1
CDR3 protein: SASGAGGAVQTQY